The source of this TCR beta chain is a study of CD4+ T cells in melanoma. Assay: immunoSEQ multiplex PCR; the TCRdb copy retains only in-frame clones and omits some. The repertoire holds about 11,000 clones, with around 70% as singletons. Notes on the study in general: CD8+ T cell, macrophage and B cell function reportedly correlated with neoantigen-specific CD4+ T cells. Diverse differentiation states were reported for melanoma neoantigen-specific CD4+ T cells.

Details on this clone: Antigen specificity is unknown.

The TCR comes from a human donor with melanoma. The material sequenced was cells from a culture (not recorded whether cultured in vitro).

CDR3 DNA: TGTGCCAGCAGCGACGGACCCACGTCCTACGAGCAGTACTTC. It yields the protein CASSDGPTSYEQYF. The V and J genes are TRBV27 and TRBJ2-7; D is undetermined. Germline V gene data show CDR1 as MNHEY and CDR2 as SMNVEV (reference sequence). The CDR3 is 14 amino acids. V was clipped by 6 bases and J by 1 base, with 13 bases between them.